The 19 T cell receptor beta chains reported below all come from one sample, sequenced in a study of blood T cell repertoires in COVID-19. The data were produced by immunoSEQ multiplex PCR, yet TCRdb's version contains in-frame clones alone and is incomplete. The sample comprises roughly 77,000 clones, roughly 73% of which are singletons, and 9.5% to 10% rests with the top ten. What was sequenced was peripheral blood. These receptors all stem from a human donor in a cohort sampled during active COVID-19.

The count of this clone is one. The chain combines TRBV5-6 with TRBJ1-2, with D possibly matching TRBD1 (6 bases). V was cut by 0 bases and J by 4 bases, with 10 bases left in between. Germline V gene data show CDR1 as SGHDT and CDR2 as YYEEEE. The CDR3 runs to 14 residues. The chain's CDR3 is CASSLAGTPYGYTF. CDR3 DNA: TGTGCCAGCAGCTTGGCCGGGACACCCTATGGCTACACCTTC.

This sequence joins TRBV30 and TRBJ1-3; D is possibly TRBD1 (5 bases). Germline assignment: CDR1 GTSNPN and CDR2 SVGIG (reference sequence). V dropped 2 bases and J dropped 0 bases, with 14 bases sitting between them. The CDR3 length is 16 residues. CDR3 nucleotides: TGTGCCTGGAGTCCCGAGCCAGGGTTCTCTGGAAACACCATATATTTT. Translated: CAWSPEPGFSGNTIYF.

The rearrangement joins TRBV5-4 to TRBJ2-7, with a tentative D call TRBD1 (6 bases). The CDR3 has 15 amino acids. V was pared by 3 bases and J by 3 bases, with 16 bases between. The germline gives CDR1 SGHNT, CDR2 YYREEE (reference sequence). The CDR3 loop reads CASSSYIQGIYEQYF. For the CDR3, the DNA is TGTGCCAGCAGCTCTTATATCCAGGGGATCTACGAGCAGTACTTC.

As DNA, the CDR3 is TGTGCCAGCAGCCAAGATTGGCGGATCTACGAGCAGTACTTC. Amino acid sequence: CASSQDWRIYEQYF. The V gene is TRBV3-1 (or the pseudogene TRBV3-2), the J gene TRBJ2-7; D unclear. The length of the CDR3 is 14 residues. V shed 0 bases and J shed 3 bases, with 9 bases lying between them. Germline values: CDR1 LGHDT, CDR2 YNNKEL (reference sequence).

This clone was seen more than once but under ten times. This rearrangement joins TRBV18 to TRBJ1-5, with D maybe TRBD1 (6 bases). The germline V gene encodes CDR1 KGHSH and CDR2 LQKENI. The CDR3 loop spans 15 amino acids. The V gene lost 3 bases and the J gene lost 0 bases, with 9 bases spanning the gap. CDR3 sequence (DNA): TGTGCCAGCTCACCGGGACACAATAGCAATCAGCCCCAGCATTTT. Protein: CASSPGHNSNQPQHF. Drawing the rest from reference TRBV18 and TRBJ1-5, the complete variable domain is NAGVMQNPRHLVRRRGQEARLRCSPMKGHSHVYWYRQLPEEGLKFMVYLQKENIIDESGMPKERFSAEFPKEGPSILRIQQVVRGDSAAYFCASSPGHNSNQPQHFGDGTRLSIL.

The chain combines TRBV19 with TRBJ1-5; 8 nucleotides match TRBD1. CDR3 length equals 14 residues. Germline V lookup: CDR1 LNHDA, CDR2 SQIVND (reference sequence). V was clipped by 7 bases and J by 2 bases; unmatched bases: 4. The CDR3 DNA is TGTGCCAGTACCAGGGGGCTGGGCAATCAGCCCCAGCATTTT. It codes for CASTRGLGNQPQHF.

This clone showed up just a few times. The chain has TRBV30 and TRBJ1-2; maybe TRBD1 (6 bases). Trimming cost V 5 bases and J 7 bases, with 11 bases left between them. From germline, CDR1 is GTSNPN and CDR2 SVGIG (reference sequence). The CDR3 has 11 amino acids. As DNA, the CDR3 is TGTGCCTGGTCACAGGGTCCTGGCTACACCTTC. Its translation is CAWSQGPGYTF.

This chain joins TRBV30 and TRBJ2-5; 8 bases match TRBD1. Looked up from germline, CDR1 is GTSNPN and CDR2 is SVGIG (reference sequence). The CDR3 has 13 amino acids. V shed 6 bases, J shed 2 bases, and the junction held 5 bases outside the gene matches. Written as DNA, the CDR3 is TGTGCCTGCTCCTGGACAGGGCAAGAGACCCAGTACTTC. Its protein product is CACSWTGQETQYF.

The CDR3 nucleotides are TGTGCCAGCAGCCTCGGACAGGGTTTAATCTACGAGCAGTACTTC. It is translated as CASSLGQGLIYEQYF. The chain has TRBV11-2 and TRBJ2-7, with 8 bases that match TRBD1. CDR3 length: 15 residues. V shed 5 bases, J shed 3 bases, and the junction held 9 bases outside the gene matches. In germline, CDR1 is SGHAT, CDR2 FQNNGV.

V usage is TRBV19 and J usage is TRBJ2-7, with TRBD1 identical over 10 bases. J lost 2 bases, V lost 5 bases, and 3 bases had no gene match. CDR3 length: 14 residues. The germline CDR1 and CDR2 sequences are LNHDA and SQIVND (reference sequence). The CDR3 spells CASSGQGGTYEQYF. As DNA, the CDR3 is TGTGCCAGTAGTGGACAGGGGGGTACCTACGAGCAGTACTTC.

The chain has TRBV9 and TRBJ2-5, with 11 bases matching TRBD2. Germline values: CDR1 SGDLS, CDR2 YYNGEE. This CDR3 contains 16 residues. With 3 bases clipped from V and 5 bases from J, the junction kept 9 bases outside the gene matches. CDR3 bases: TGTGCCAGCAGCGCGACCCTAGCGGGGGGAGGTGAGACCCAGTACTTC. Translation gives CASSATLAGGGETQYF. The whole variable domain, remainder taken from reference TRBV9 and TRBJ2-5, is DSGVTQTPKHLITATGQRVTLRCSPRSGDLSVYWYQQSLDQGLQFLIQYYNGEERAKGNILERFSAQQFPDLHSELNLSSLELGDSALYFCASSATLAGGGETQYFGPGTRLLVL.

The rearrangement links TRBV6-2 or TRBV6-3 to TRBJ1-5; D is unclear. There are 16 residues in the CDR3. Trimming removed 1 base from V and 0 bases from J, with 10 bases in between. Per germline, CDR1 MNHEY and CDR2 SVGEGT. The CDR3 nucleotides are TGTGCCAGCAGTTACTTGGCAAGTTATAGCAATCAGCCCCAGCATTTT. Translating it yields CASSYLASYSNQPQHF.

The CDR3 sequence is CASSWPWSSGNTIYF. As DNA, the CDR3 is TGTGCCAGCAGCTGGCCTTGGAGCTCTGGAAACACCATATATTTT. This rearrangement joins TRBV5-5 to TRBJ1-3; unclear D gene. The germline V gene encodes CDR1 SGHKS and CDR2 YYEKEE (reference sequence). Trimming stripped 3 bases from V and 0 bases from J, with 10 bases between. CDR3 length equals 15 residues. The variable domain in full, with the rest retrieved from reference TRBV5-5 and TRBJ1-3, is DAGVTQSPTHLIKTRGQQVTLRCSPISGHKSVSWYQQVLGQGPQFIFQYYEKEERGRGNFPDRFSARQFPNYSSELNVNALLLGDSALYLCASSWPWSSGNTIYFGEGSWLTVV.

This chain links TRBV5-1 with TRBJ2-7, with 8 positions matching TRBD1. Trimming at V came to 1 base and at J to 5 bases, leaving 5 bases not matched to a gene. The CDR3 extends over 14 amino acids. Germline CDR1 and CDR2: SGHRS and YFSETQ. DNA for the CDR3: TGCGCCAGCAGCTTGAAGTTACAGGGGGACGAGCAGTACTTC. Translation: CASSLKLQGDEQYF.

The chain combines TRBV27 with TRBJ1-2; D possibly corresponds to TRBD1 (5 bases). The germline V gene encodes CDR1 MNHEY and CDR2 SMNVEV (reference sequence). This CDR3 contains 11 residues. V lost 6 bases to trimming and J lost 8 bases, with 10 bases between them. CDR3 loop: CASRGGAGYTF. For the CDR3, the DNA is TGTGCCAGCAGGGGGGGAGCGGGCTACACCTTC.

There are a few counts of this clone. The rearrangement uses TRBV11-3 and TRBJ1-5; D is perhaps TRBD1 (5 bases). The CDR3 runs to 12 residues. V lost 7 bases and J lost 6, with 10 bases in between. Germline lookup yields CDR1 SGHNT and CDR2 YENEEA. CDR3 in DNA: TGTGCCAGCACCGACAGATTTCAGCCCCAGCATTTT. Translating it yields CASTDRFQPQHF.

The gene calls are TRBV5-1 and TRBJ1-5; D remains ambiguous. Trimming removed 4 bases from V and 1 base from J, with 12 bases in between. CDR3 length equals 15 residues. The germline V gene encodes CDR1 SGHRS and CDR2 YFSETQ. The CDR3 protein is CASSETSQSNQPQHF. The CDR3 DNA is TGCGCCAGCAGCGAGACATCTCAAAGCAATCAGCCCCAGCATTTT.

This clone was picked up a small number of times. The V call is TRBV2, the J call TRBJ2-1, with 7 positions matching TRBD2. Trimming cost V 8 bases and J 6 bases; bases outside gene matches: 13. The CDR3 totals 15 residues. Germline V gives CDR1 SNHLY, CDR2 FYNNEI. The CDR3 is CASGGGLAEPNEQFF. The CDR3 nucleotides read TGTGCCAGCGGCGGAGGCCTAGCGGAACCCAATGAGCAGTTCTTC.

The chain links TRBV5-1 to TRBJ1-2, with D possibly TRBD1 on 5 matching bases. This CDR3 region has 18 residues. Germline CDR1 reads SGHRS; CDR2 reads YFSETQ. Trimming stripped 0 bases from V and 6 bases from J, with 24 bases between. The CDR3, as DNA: TGCGCCAGCAGCTTGGTCCGTGGCGGGGGGACCGGTCAGGATGGCTACACCTTC. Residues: CASSLVRGGGTGQDGYTF.